This TCR beta chain was recorded in a study of T cell responses to AZD1222 COVID-19 vaccine (dated by TCRdb to 2020 to 2022). Describing the broader study: AZD1222 recipients with second doses at about 4 weeks or about 12 weeks were pooled, because spike-specific TCR depth and breadth did not differ between schedules. A total of more than 230 trial participants underwent TCR sequencing, of whom some 210 received two doses of AZD1222 and some 25 received two doses of the MenACWY control vaccine. Trial participants were enrolled by age into subgroups of 18-55, 56-69 and 70-plus years, and approximately 150, 30 and 60 TCR-sequenced participants, respectively, were included in these subgroups.

Read against the paper, the sample's time point label means: baseline before first vaccination. The vaccinee samples were drawn from two UK trials, COV001 and COV002, one of which was a single-blind randomized controlled phase 2/3 trial testing AZD1222 (ChAdOx1 nCoV-19) in healthy adults. For TCRbeta chain sequencing, PBMC samples from trial participants were taken at day 0 and at day 28 after the second dose. Germline trimming: 4 bases from V, 5 bases from J; junction bases outside gene matches: 10. The CDR3 starts with the cysteine, ends with the phenylalanine, and has 15 residues. The retained sequence is limited to the CDR3, 45 bases, with the frame set at the first base. CDR1 SGHTS and CDR2 YDEGEE were looked up in the germline V gene. The CDR3 regions of human TCRbeta chains were analyzed by immunosequencing. As for the original processing: Repertoire TCRs were matched against a reference library of SARS-CoV-2-specific TCRs generated with the MIRA antigen-specificity platform. Breadth was defined as the fraction of unique TCRs that were SARS-CoV-2-associated. Depth was defined as the fraction of total T cells that were SARS-CoV-2-associated. Using the MIRA data, each spike-specific TCR was assigned both to the spike region to which the TCR was reactive and to a CD4 or CD8 class. Log10-transformed breadth and depth values were compared by one-way ANOVA with Sidak's multiple comparisons tests. TCRdb took this table from immuneACCESS and kept in-frame rearrangements with V and J called. Such tables lack part of the clones; where checked against another copy, unresolved V genes explain under half of the gap, and the rest is unexplained. Clonal size and the V and J genes are those of that table, whereas D and trimming came from the DNA. The sample yields roughly 98,000 clones; approximately 90% were counted once. The top ten clonotypes cover about an eighth of the sample.

In regard to this clone: Its antigen remains unidentified. Base qualities are missing; no much larger clone stands one base away.

Study-wide conclusions, independent of this receptor: After two AZD1222 doses, both the breadth and the depth of spike-specific TCRs were significantly higher than at day 0 and than in MenACWY recipients. Participants were mostly white British, with more females than males. The authors suggested clonal diversity may have been underestimated. Epitopes outside the regions mutated in the B.1.351 and B.1.1.7 variants were reportedly recognized by nearly half of the unique spike-specific TCRs. Because no day 14 peak-response samples were available, repertoires were characterized only after the peak T cell response. In the small 56-69-year group, the increase in depth fell short of significance, most likely because of low power. Conclusions about previously exposed vaccinees were limited because only six AZD1222 recipients were SARS-CoV-2 seropositive at baseline. Vaccine-associated CD4 TCRs spanned the whole spike protein, with dominant responses in regions 160-218 and 743-854.

Sequences were derived from peripheral blood, sampled on day 0 of AZD1222 vaccination. The V and J segments used are TRBV5-8 and TRBJ2-7; 9 middle bases align to TRBD1. The TCR sequence derives from an adult in good health. This receptor has the CDR3 CASSRRGQGVHEQYF. The DNA is as follows: TGTGCCAGCAGCAGGAGGGGACAGGGAGTCCACGAGCAGTACTTC. With all but the CDR3 taken from the reference TRBV5-8 and TRBJ2-7 genes, the full variable domain is: EAGVTQSPTHLIKTRGQQATLRCSPISGHTSVYWYQQALGLGLQFLLWYDEGEERNRGNFPPRFSGRQFPNYSSELNVNALELEDSALYLCASSRRGQGVHEQYFGPGTRLTVT.